This T cell receptor (beta chain) was sequenced for a study of CD8 T cells in ankylosing spondylitis. Study conclusions and caveats: Seemingly characteristic of ankylosing spondylitis blood was a TCR beta motif consisting of about 8 highly homologous variants. Matched ankylosing spondylitis synovial fluid reportedly contained a significantly enriched population of disease-linked clones. Relatively scarce in peripheral blood, disease-linked clones were CD8+.

Germline V gene data show CDR1 as LGHNA and CDR2 as YSLEER. This CDR3 has 15 amino acids. V lost 1 base, J lost 8 bases, and 17 bases lay in between. This clonotype was seen only a few times. Antigen unknown. Libraries of TCR beta came from quantitative 5'-RACE with molecular barcodes. One entry per CDR3 protein results from TCRdb running MiXCR on the 5' RACE reads. The table records some 300,000 distinct CDR3 sequences, under 25% of them present only once. Sequencing was carried out using blood, either unsorted or a sorted T cell fraction (not recorded which). The V gene is TRBV4-3, the J gene TRBJ1-2, with D maybe TRBD1 (5 bases). The receptor was isolated from a female donor with ankylosing spondylitis or in good health (not recorded which). DNA of the CDR3: TGCGCCAGCAGCCAAGGGTGGGACCTCCCGGAGGGCTACACCTTC. Its protein product is CASSQGWDLPEGYTF.